This T cell receptor beta chain is drawn from a study of blood T cell repertoires in COVID-19. Method: immunoSEQ multiplex PCR; TCRdb's copy keeps in-frame clones and lacks some. This table holds 100,000 to 120,000 clones, under 90% found once. The CDR3 contains 20 residues. The V segment lost 0 bases and the J segment 0 bases; nucleotides outside the gene matches: 5. Germline values: CDR1 ENHRY, CDR2 SYGVKD. The J gene is TRBJ2-1, the V gene TRBV10-3; 16 bases fit TRBD2. This TCR was sampled from a man older than 75 with acute or convalescent COVID-19. Sequencing was performed on peripheral blood. CDR3 in DNA: TGTGCCATCAGTGAGTCCTTGGGACTAGCGGGGGGGAGCTCCTACAATGAGCAGTTCTTC. It is translated as CAISESLGLAGGSSYNEQFF.